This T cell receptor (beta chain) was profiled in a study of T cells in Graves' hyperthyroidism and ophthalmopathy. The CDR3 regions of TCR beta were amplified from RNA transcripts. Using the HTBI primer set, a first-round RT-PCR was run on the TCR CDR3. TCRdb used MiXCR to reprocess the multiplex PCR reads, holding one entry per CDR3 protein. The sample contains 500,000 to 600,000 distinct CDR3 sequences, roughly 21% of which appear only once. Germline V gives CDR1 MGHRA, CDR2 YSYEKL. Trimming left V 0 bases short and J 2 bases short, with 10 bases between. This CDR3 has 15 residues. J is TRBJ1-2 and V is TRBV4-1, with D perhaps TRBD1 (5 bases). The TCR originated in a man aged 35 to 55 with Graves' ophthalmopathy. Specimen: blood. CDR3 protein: CASSQEDGANYGYTF. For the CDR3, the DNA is TGCGCCAGCAGCCAAGAAGACGGGGCCAACTATGGCTACACCTTC.